The 23 T cell receptor beta chains below come from one sample, sequenced in a study of blood T cell repertoires in COVID-19. Profiling relied on immunoSEQ multiplex PCR, and the TCRdb table lists in-frame clones only, not all of them. The sample holds roughly 230,000 clones, 65% to 90% seen once. Sequencing was carried out using peripheral blood. The receptors derive from a woman in her fifties or sixties with acute or convalescent COVID-19.

The CDR3 loop reads CASSLEGRGMAYTF. The CDR3, as DNA: TGTGCCAGCAGCTTGGAAGGGAGGGGAATGGCCTACACCTTC. The gene calls are TRBV5-6 and TRBJ1-2; D might be TRBD1 (5 bases). This CDR3 contains 14 residues. Germline CDR1 SGHDT, CDR2 YYEEEE. V shed 0 bases and J shed 10 bases, with 16 bases lying between them.

This clone was detected once. The J gene is TRBJ2-3, the V gene TRBV5-4; tentatively, D is TRBD1 (5 bases). The germline V gene has CDR1 SGHNT and CDR2 YYREEE (reference sequence). The CDR3 consists of 15 residues. Trimming pared 0 bases from V and 6 bases from J, leaving 14 bases between. CDR3: CASSLVVGRGDTQYF. DNA of the CDR3: TGTGCCAGCAGCTTGGTTGTTGGTAGGGGCGATACGCAGTATTTT.

The chain couples TRBV27 to TRBJ2-5; TRBD2 matches 8 bases. J gave up 1 base and V 0 bases, and 1 base lay outside the gene matches. Germline loops: CDR1 MNHEY, CDR2 SMNVEV (reference sequence). The CDR3 runs 15 residues. The CDR3 protein is CASSLSAGGQETQYF. The CDR3 DNA sequence: TGTGCCAGCAGTTTATCGGCGGGGGGCCAAGAGACCCAGTACTTC.

This rearrangement joins TRBV7-8 to TRBJ2-1, with 7 bases matching TRBD2. Unmatched junction bases numbered 3, after V lost 1 base and J lost 3 bases. Germline V gives CDR1 SGHVS, CDR2 FQNEAQ. The CDR3 has 15 residues. The CDR3 nucleotides are TGTGCCAGCAGCTTAGAAGGACTAGTCTACAATGAGCAGTTCTTC. This gives the protein CASSLEGLVYNEQFF.

The V call is TRBV6-5, the J call TRBJ2-5, with 11 bases identical to TRBD2. CDR1 and CDR2 from the germline V gene are MNHEY and SVGAGI. Trimming at V came to 8 bases and at J to 2 bases, leaving 4 bases not matched to a gene. CDR3 length equals 14 residues. CDR3 amino acids: CASAPSGGQETQYF. CDR3 DNA: TGTGCCAGCGCACCTAGCGGGGGGCAAGAGACCCAGTACTTC.

V is TRBV11-2 and J is TRBJ1-4, with no clear D. This CDR3 is built from 16 residues. V lost 0 bases and J lost 0, with 8 bases in between. Germline V gene sequence: CDR1 SGHAT, CDR2 FQNNGV. The CDR3 sequence: CASSLDLGATNEKLFF. The CDR3 coding sequence is TGTGCCAGCAGCTTAGATCTAGGAGCAACTAATGAAAAACTGTTTTTT. Full variable domain (rest looked up from reference TRBV11-2 and TRBJ1-4): EAGVAQSPRYKIIEKRQSVAFWCNPISGHATLYWYQQILGQGPKLLIQFQNNGVVDDSQLPKDRFSAERLKGVDSTLKIQPAKLEDSAVYLCASSLDLGATNEKLFFGSGTQLSVL.

This clone was seen a few times. The genes are TRBV19 and TRBJ2-1; 8 bases align to TRBD2. The CDR3 extends over 15 amino acids. Trimming cost V 7 bases and J 3 bases; bases outside gene matches: 8. CDR1 LNHDA and CDR2 SQIVND come from the germline V gene (reference sequence). The CDR3 nucleotides are TGTGCCAGTACCCCGATGGGGACTAGCTACAATGAGCAGTTCTTC. It is translated as CASTPMGTSYNEQFF.

With regard to this clone: This CDR3 is also generated by other DNA sequences in the sample. This chain joins TRBV28 and TRBJ2-7; unclear D gene. This CDR3 region has 11 residues. Germline V gene lookup returns CDR1 MDHEN and CDR2 SYDVKM. The V end lost 5 bases, the J end lost 4 bases, and 6 bases lay between the germline ends. For the CDR3, the DNA is TGTGCCAGCAGTGCGAGGTACGAGCAGTACTTC. Translating it yields CASSARYEQYF.

V and J are TRBV19 and TRBJ1-5; 8 nucleotides match TRBD1. The CDR3 spans 17 residues. Germline CDR1 reads LNHDA; CDR2 reads SQIVND (reference sequence). Trimming at V came to 4 bases and at J to 0 bases, leaving 8 bases not matched to a gene. The CDR3 loop is CASSTWTGTYSNQPQHF. In nucleotides, the CDR3 is TGTGCCAGTAGTACGTGGACAGGGACTTATAGCAATCAGCCCCAGCATTTT.

This clone was seen a handful of times. The J gene is TRBJ1-2, the V gene TRBV16, with 7 bases that match TRBD1. Germline CDR1 is KGHSY and CDR2 is FQNENV. The CDR3 totals 12 residues. J lost 5 bases, V lost 4 bases, and 1 base had no gene match. The CDR3 nucleotides are TGTGCCAGCAGCCTGGGACAGTATGGCTACACCTTC. It is translated as CASSLGQYGYTF.

This clone was observed at least ten times. The J gene is TRBJ2-2, the V gene TRBV7-9; D unclear. Looked up from germline, CDR1 is SEHNR and CDR2 is FQNEAQ (reference sequence). The CDR3 consists of 16 residues. The V and J ends lost 2 bases and 5 bases respectively, with 15 bases between them. The CDR3 loop reads CASSLLGFGGTGELFF. In DNA form, the CDR3 reads TGTGCCAGCAGCTTACTAGGTTTCGGTGGAACCGGGGAGCTGTTTTTT.

The chain is built from TRBV3-1 (or the pseudogene TRBV3-2) and TRBJ2-1; TRBD2 matches at 10 bases. With 6 bases clipped from V and 7 bases from J, the junction kept 9 bases outside the gene matches. The CDR3 is 15 amino acids. Germline V gene data show CDR1 as LGHDT and CDR2 as YNNKEL (reference sequence). The DNA of the CDR3 is TGTGCCAGCAGGCTACTAGCGGGATCGTGGAATGAGCAGTTCTTC. Amino acid sequence: CASRLLAGSWNEQFF.

The V gene is TRBV18, the J gene TRBJ2-2; possible D gene TRBD1, 5 bases. Trimming left V 2 bases short and J 6 bases short, with 19 bases between. The CDR3 loop spans 17 amino acids. Germline loops: CDR1 KGHSH, CDR2 LQKENI. Here the CDR3 reads CASSPWATEHRSGELFF. In DNA form, the CDR3 reads TGTGCCAGCTCACCATGGGCGACAGAACATAGGTCCGGGGAGCTGTTTTTT.

CDR3 amino acids: CASSDWTGPNYGYTF. The CDR3 nucleotides are TGTGCCAGCAGTGATTGGACAGGGCCTAACTATGGCTACACCTTC. V and J are TRBV25-1 and TRBJ1-2; 8 bases agree with TRBD1. The CDR3 extends over 15 amino acids. Looked up from germline, CDR1 is MGHDK and CDR2 is SYGVNS. Trimming removed 3 bases from V and 0 bases from J; junction bases left unmatched: 3.

Concerning this clone: Additional DNA sequences in this sample encode the identical CDR3. The CDR3 DNA is TGCGCCAGCAGCCAAGATCCAGGCAGCTATGGCTACACCTTC. Protein sequence: CASSQDPGSYGYTF. V gene TRBV4-1 combines with J gene TRBJ1-2; D unclear. The CDR3 covers 14 residues. Deletions cut 0 bases from V and 4 bases from J, with 9 bases between. Per germline, CDR1 MGHRA and CDR2 YSYEKL.

The rearrangement links TRBV19 to TRBJ1-6; D is possibly TRBD1 (6 bases). The germline V gene has CDR1 LNHDA and CDR2 SQIVND (reference sequence). The V and J ends lost 5 bases and 2 bases respectively, with 10 bases between them. The CDR3 totals 15 residues. DNA of the CDR3: TGTGCCAGTAGTGTTGGGGGCACCTATAATTCACCCCTCCACTTT. This codes for CASSVGGTYNSPLHF.

This chain connects TRBV7-2 to TRBJ1-1, with D hard to call. CDR1 is SGHTA, CDR2 FQGNSA, per germline. This CDR3 has 14 residues. V was pared by 5 bases and J by 4 bases, with 14 bases between. CDR3 coding DNA: TGTGCCAGCAGCCCTGCGGGTATACCCACTGAAGCTTTCTTT. Translation gives CASSPAGIPTEAFF.

V and J are TRBV2 and TRBJ1-2; 10 nucleotides line up with TRBD1. The CDR3 is made up of 12 amino acids. V was pared by 8 bases and J by 7 bases, with 4 bases of the junction left unmatched. Germline V lookup: CDR1 SNHLY, CDR2 FYNNEI. The CDR3 DNA is TGTGCCAGCGGGGACAGGGGCAGTGGCTACACCTTC. It is translated as CASGDRGSGYTF.

V is TRBV5-1 and J is TRBJ2-1; 12 bases are shared with TRBD2. The V and J ends lost 4 bases and 7 bases, in that order; junction bases with no gene match: 9. The CDR3 runs to 16 residues. Germline V lookup: CDR1 SGHRS, CDR2 YFSETQ. The CDR3 region is CASSLLGLAGGNEQFF. The CDR3 coding sequence is TGCGCCAGCAGCCTCCTGGGACTAGCGGGTGGGAATGAGCAGTTCTTC.

The chain uses TRBV28 and TRBJ2-3; 13 positions match TRBD2. This CDR3 comprises 17 residues. Germline V gene lookup returns CDR1 MDHEN and CDR2 SYDVKM. The trim removed 5 bases at V and 2 bases at J, leaving 7 bases unmatched. This CDR3 reads CASSSGTSGTNTDTQYF. In DNA, the CDR3 is TGTGCCAGCAGTAGCGGGACTAGCGGGACTAACACAGATACGCAGTATTTT.

J is TRBJ1-2 and V is TRBV6-4; tentatively, D is TRBD1 (6 bases). The length of the CDR3 is 13 residues. CDR1 and CDR2 from the germline V gene are MRHNA and SNTAGT. V was trimmed by 0 bases and J by 7 bases, leaving 9 bases between them. For the CDR3, the DNA is TGTGCCAGCAGTGACTCGCCAGGGGTTGGCTACACCTTC. Translating gives CASSDSPGVGYTF.

The rearrangement uses TRBV29-1 and TRBJ2-7; TRBD1 is a possible D gene (5 bases). Germline V lookup: CDR1 SQVTM, CDR2 ANQGSEA. Trimming cost V 4 bases and J 7 bases, with 17 bases left between them. CDR3 length: 13 residues. The CDR3 spells CSVVTDTAGEQYF. The CDR3 DNA reads TGCAGCGTTGTTACCGACACGGCAGGGGAGCAGTACTTC.

J is TRBJ1-5 and V is TRBV7-2; D possibly corresponds to TRBD1 (6 bases). The CDR3 contains 14 residues. The V gene lost 5 bases and the J gene lost 3 bases, with 11 bases spanning the gap. Germline V gives CDR1 SGHTA, CDR2 FQGNSA. CDR3 residues: CASSTGQINQPQHF. CDR3 nucleotide sequence: TGTGCCAGCAGCACGGGACAAATCAATCAGCCCCAGCATTTT. Combining the CDR3 with reference TRBV7-2 and TRBJ1-5 gives the whole variable domain GAGVSQSPSNKVTEKGKDVELRCDPISGHTALYWYRQSLGQGLEFLIYFQGNSAPDKSGLPSDRFSAERTGGSVSTLTIQRTQQEDSAVYLCASSTGQINQPQHFGDGTRLSIL.